Detailed here is one T cell receptor beta chain. The data were taken from a study of blood T cell repertoires in COVID-19. Participants were placed into cohorts based on the clinical history they reported. Cohort 3 recovery required two negative PCRs, clearance, or symptom resolution. The repertoire was sequenced with immunoSEQ multiplex PCR; TCRdb's copy has only in-frame clones and lacks some. The sample carries around 330,000 clones, roughly 87% recorded once. Germline CDR1 is SGHTA and CDR2 is FQGNSA. The CDR3 has 17 amino acids. With V trimmed by 1 base and J by 2 bases, 8 bases remained unmatched.

This sequence joins TRBV7-2 and TRBJ2-1; 7 bases map to TRBD2. The sequence came from a woman younger than 30 who had recovered from COVID-19. Sequencing input: PBMCs or T cells enriched from blood (not recorded which). Here the CDR3 reads CASSLVFFAGAYNEQFF. CDR3 sequence (DNA): TGTGCCAGCAGCTTAGTATTCTTTGCGGGAGCCTACAATGAGCAGTTCTTC.